The TCR beta chain described here comes from a study of beta chain features in type 1 diabetes. The CDR3 contains 14 residues. The germline V gene has CDR1 MNHNS and CDR2 SASEGT. The V gene lost 4 bases and the J gene lost 2 bases, with 11 bases spanning the gap. Sequenced material consisted of expressed TCRB transcripts (all of the isolated RNA was reverse transcribed). Clones were sequenced by immunoSEQ multiplex PCR, and TCRdb holds only the in-frame ones, with some missing. The sample has around 170,000 clones, over 7.5% seen once. Input material: central memory CD4+ T cells from blood. This receptor was taken from a young woman in good health. V is TRBV6-1 and J is TRBJ1-2, with D maybe TRBD1 (5 bases). The CDR3 region is CASSGGRANYGYTF. CDR3 in DNA: TGTGCCAGCAGTGGGGGCAGGGCCAACTATGGCTACACCTTC.